Listed below are T cell receptor beta chains from one sample, sequenced in a study of CD8 T cells in ankylosing spondylitis. TCRdb reanalysed the 5' RACE reads using MiXCR and keeps one entry per CDR3 protein. The sample lists hundreds of thousands of distinct CDR3 sequences, about 10% occurring once. The sequenced material came from blood, either unsorted or a sorted T cell fraction (not recorded which). The receptors derive from a male donor with ankylosing spondylitis. Each CDR3 is given with its conserved first and last residue. A D gene is named only where the DNA matches it firmly. Where a row states a size, it is once, few, many or the class of an expanded clone; other rows omit it.

D: .; J: TRBJ2-7; size: many; V: TRBV7-9; DNA: TGTGCCAGCAGTCGCCAATACGAGCAGTACTTC; CDR3: CASSRQYEQYF
D: TRBD2; J: TRBJ2-7; size: few; V: TRBV6-1; DNA: TGTGCCAGCAGCCAGAGAGGTAGCGGGGCCTACGAGCAGTACTTC; CDR3: CASSQRGSGAYEQYF
D: .; J: TRBJ1-1; size: few; V: TRBV5-1; DNA: TGCGCCAGCAGCTTGGACGGGTGGGCTGAAGCTTTCTTT; CDR3: CASSLDGWAEAFF
D: .; J: TRBJ1-2; size: many; V: TRBV29-1; DNA: TGCAGCGTTGAAGACAGCAACTATGGCTACACCTTC; CDR3: CSVEDSNYGYTF
D: .; J: TRBJ2-2; size: .; V: TRBV5-1; DNA: TGCGCCAGCAGCCCGTCCTACCAGGGAGGTGGAAGGGCCGGGGAGCTGTTTTTT; CDR3: CASSPSYQGGGRAGELFF
D: .; J: TRBJ2-1; size: .; V: TRBV7-2; DNA: TGTGCCAGCAGCTTAAATTACAGGGGAGGTGAGCAGTTCTTC; CDR3: CASSLNYRGGEQFF
D: TRBD1; J: TRBJ1-5; size: few; V: TRBV6-6; DNA: TGTGCCAGCTTGACAGGGTTTGGTCAGCCCCAGCATTTT; CDR3: CASLTGFGQPQHF
D: .; J: TRBJ1-4; size: .; V: TRBV12-3/TRBV12-4; DNA: TGTGCCAGTTCCCCGACAACTAATGAAAAACTGTTTTTT; CDR3: CASSPTTNEKLFF
D: TRBD1; J: TRBJ2-2; size: .; V: TRBV7-2; DNA: TGTGCCAGCAGCTTGACAGGGCTCCTCGCCAACACCGGGGAGCTGTTTTTT; CDR3: CASSLTGLLANTGELFF
D: TRBD1; J: TRBJ2-3; size: few; V: TRBV7-2; DNA: TGTGCCAGCAGGCCTCGGACAGGGACCACAGATACGCAGTATTTT; CDR3: CASRPRTGTTDTQYF
D: TRBD1; J: TRBJ1-2; size: .; V: TRBV12-5; DNA: TGTGCTAGTGGCCCCAATCCGGGACAGGGATTTCACGGCTACACCTTC; CDR3: CASGPNPGQGFHGYTF
D: .; J: TRBJ2-3; size: .; V: TRBV1; DNA: TGCACCAGCAGCAAAAGGGAATGGGATACGCAGTATTTT; CDR3: CTSSKREWDTQYF
D: TRBD1; J: TRBJ1-6; size: few; V: TRBV5-1; DNA: TGCGCCAGCAGCACTGGGGACAGTCTGAGGGATCATTCACCCCTCCACTTT; CDR3: CASSTGDSLRDHSPLHF
D: TRBD1; J: TRBJ1-4; size: many; V: TRBV29-1; DNA: TGCAGCGTTGAGCTCGTGGGGGGACAGGGATTAAACCTGTTTTTT; CDR3: CSVELVGGQGLNLFF
D: .; J: TRBJ1-1; size: once; V: TRBV18; DNA: TGTGCCAGCTCACCACTGAAAGTAACTGAAGCTTTCTTT; CDR3: CASSPLKVTEAFF
D: .; J: TRBJ1-2; size: .; V: TRBV12-3/TRBV12-4; DNA: TGTGCCAGCTTTGGGGGGCCGTGGGCGCTTTACGGCTACACCTTC; CDR3: CASFGGPWALYGYTF
D: TRBD2; J: TRBJ2-3; size: many; V: TRBV29-1; DNA: TGCAGCGTTGAACCGGGACTAGCCACAGATACGCAGTATTTT; CDR3: CSVEPGLATDTQYF
D: .; J: TRBJ2-4; size: .; V: TRBV20-1; DNA: TGCAGTGTCGAGTTGATGACTTCAGCCAAAAACATTCAGTACTTC; CDR3: CSVELMTSAKNIQYF
D: TRBD2; J: TRBJ2-7; size: few; V: TRBV12-3/TRBV12-4; DNA: TGTGCCAGCAGTTCCGGGACTAGCGACAGCTCCTACGAGCAGTACTTC; CDR3: CASSSGTSDSSYEQYF
D: .; J: TRBJ2-7; size: few; V: TRBV4-2; DNA: TGTGCCAGCAGCCAAGGTACGGGAACCGCCTACGAGCAGTACTTC; CDR3: CASSQGTGTAYEQYF
D: .; J: TRBJ1-1; size: few; V: TRBV20-1; DNA: TGCAGTGCGAGGGAATGGGCCGAAGCTTTCTTT; CDR3: CSAREWAEAFF
D: .; J: TRBJ1-2; size: few; V: TRBV20-1; DNA: TGCAGTGCTAGAGAGCCGGGGGCTCAAGGCTACACCTTC; CDR3: CSAREPGAQGYTF
D: TRBD2; J: TRBJ2-3; size: .; V: TRBV9; DNA: TGTGCCAGGAGCGATAGCGGGGGGTTGGATACGCAGTATTTT; CDR3: CARSDSGGLDTQYF
D: TRBD1; J: TRBJ2-7; size: few; V: TRBV2; DNA: TGTGCCAGCAGGGACAGGGTACGCTCCTACGAGCAGTACTTC; CDR3: CASRDRVRSYEQYF
D: .; J: TRBJ1-2; size: .; V: TRBV20-1; DNA: TGCAGTGCTCACTTTATCGGGGGATATGGCTACACCTTC; CDR3: CSAHFIGGYGYTF
D: .; J: TRBJ2-7; size: many; V: TRBV20-1; DNA: TGCAGTGCTAGTACCTCCTACGAGCAGTACTTC; CDR3: CSASTSYEQYF
D: .; J: TRBJ1-1; size: .; V: TRBV10-3; DNA: TGTGCCATCAGTGAAGACCTGAACACTGAAGCTTTCTTT; CDR3: CAISEDLNTEAFF
D: .; J: TRBJ2-1; size: few; V: TRBV6-5; DNA: TGTGCCAGCAGTACCCAGGGAAATGAGCAGTTCTTC; CDR3: CASSTQGNEQFF
D: .; J: TRBJ1-1; size: .; V: TRBV7-8; DNA: TGTGCCAGCAGTCCTCAACCGGGGGCGATTGGCACTGAAGCTTTCTTT; CDR3: CASSPQPGAIGTEAFF
D: .; J: TRBJ1-5; size: .; V: TRBV29-1; DNA: TGCAGCGGTGGTGGTCCCGATCAGCCCCAGCATTTT; CDR3: CSGGGPDQPQHF
D: TRBD2; J: TRBJ2-3; size: few; V: TRBV9; DNA: TGTGCCAGCAGCCCGCGGACTAGCAGGCCAGATACGCAGTATTTT; CDR3: CASSPRTSRPDTQYF
D: .; J: TRBJ2-1; size: .; V: TRBV20-1; DNA: TGCAGTGCTATCATGGACACGAACTACAATGAGCAGTTCTTC; CDR3: CSAIMDTNYNEQFF
D: .; J: TRBJ2-6; size: few; V: TRBV20-1; DNA: TGCAGTGCTAGTTTGATTCCTGGGGCCAACGTCCTGACTTTC; CDR3: CSASLIPGANVLTF
D: .; J: TRBJ1-2; size: few; V: TRBV6-1; DNA: TGTGCCAGCAGTGAAGGACCGGGCTATGGCTACACCTTC; CDR3: CASSEGPGYGYTF
D: .; J: TRBJ1-3; size: many; V: TRBV7-2; DNA: TGTGCCAGCAGCGACAGCTCTGGAAACACCATATATTTT; CDR3: CASSDSSGNTIYF
D: TRBD1; J: TRBJ2-7; size: .; V: TRBV20-1; DNA: TGCAGTGCTGCTAGGGGGACAGGGAAATACGAGCAGTACTTC; CDR3: CSAARGTGKYEQYF
D: TRBD2; J: TRBJ2-1; size: .; V: TRBV7-3; DNA: TGTGCCAGCAGCTTGCTTGGCGGGGGTAGATACAATGAGCAGTTCTTC; CDR3: CASSLLGGGRYNEQFF
D: .; J: TRBJ2-3; size: few; V: TRBV20-1; DNA: TGCAGTGCACCGGGACGGCTTAGCACAGATACGCAGTATTTT; CDR3: CSAPGRLSTDTQYF
D: TRBD2; J: TRBJ2-3; size: many; V: TRBV4-3; DNA: TGCGCCAGCAGCCAGGGGACTAGAGGAGATACGCAGTATTTT; CDR3: CASSQGTRGDTQYF
D: TRBD2; J: TRBJ2-2; size: few; V: TRBV7-2; DNA: TGTGCCAGCAGCTTAGTTGGCGGGAGGAGTACCGGGGAGCTGTTTTTT; CDR3: CASSLVGGRSTGELFF
D: .; J: TRBJ2-5; size: few; V: TRBV6-5; DNA: TGTGCCAGCAGTTACCAAAGCCCAGACGCTGTCCAAGAGACCCAGTACTTC; CDR3: CASSYQSPDAVQETQYF
D: .; J: TRBJ1-1; size: .; V: TRBV7-2; DNA: TGTGACAGCAGCTTTGGTCGGAACACTGAAGCTTTCTTT; CDR3: CDSSFGRNTEAFF
D: TRBD2; J: TRBJ2-1; size: .; V: TRBV27; DNA: TGTGCCAGCAGTTTCCTAGGACTAGCGGGCAATGAGCAGTTCTTC; CDR3: CASSFLGLAGNEQFF
D: TRBD1; J: TRBJ1-2; size: .; V: TRBV29-1; DNA: TGCAGCGTTCTGGTCAGGGGGCGAGATGGCTACACCTTC; CDR3: CSVLVRGRDGYTF
D: TRBD2; J: TRBJ2-1; size: .; V: TRBV28; DNA: TGTGCCAGCAGTTTAGGGACTAGCCAACAGCAGTTCTTC; CDR3: CASSLGTSQQQFF
D: .; J: TRBJ2-7; size: few; V: TRBV7-3; DNA: TGTGCCAGCAGTTTGGGGGTTGAGTACGAGCAGTACTTC; CDR3: CASSLGVEYEQYF
D: TRBD2; J: TRBJ2-7; size: .; V: TRBV20-1; DNA: TGCAGTGCTAGGTCGACTAGCGGGTACTACGAGCAGTACTTC; CDR3: CSARSTSGYYEQYF
D: TRBD2; J: TRBJ2-1; size: few; V: TRBV4-2; DNA: TGTGCCAGCAGCCGGGAGGGAGGCACCTACAATGAGCAGTTCTTC; CDR3: CASSREGGTYNEQFF
D: .; J: TRBJ2-2; size: .; V: TRBV18; DNA: TGTGCCAGCTCACCACCCTTGGTCGGCAGGAACACCGGGGAGCTGTTTTTT; CDR3: CASSPPLVGRNTGELFF
D: .; J: TRBJ1-4; size: .; V: TRBV20-1; DNA: TGCAGTGCTCAGCCCTCAACTAATGAAAAACTGTTTTTT; CDR3: CSAQPSTNEKLFF
D: TRBD1; J: TRBJ2-3; size: many; V: TRBV7-2; DNA: TGTGCCAGCAGCCCCTGGGACAGGGGAGGCACAGATACGCAGTATTTT; CDR3: CASSPWDRGGTDTQYF
D: .; J: TRBJ2-3; size: few; V: TRBV7-2; DNA: TGTGCCAGCAGCTTAGTTGGCAGATCTTTCACAGATACGCAGTATTTT; CDR3: CASSLVGRSFTDTQYF
D: .; J: TRBJ1-2; size: .; V: TRBV5-8; DNA: TGTGCCAGCAGTTTTGCAGGAGGCTACACCTTC; CDR3: CASSFAGGYTF
D: .; J: TRBJ2-1; size: few; V: TRBV12-3/TRBV12-4; DNA: TGTGCCAGCAGTTTTAAGACAGGCTACCACAATGAGCAGTTCTTC; CDR3: CASSFKTGYHNEQFF
D: .; J: TRBJ2-1; size: once; V: TRBV15; DNA: TGTGCCACCAGGGGAAGGGGGGCCAGCTCCTACAATGAGCAGTTCTTC; CDR3: CATRGRGASSYNEQFF
D: .; J: TRBJ1-3; size: .; V: TRBV21-1; DNA: TGTGCCAGCAGCAAAGCGCGCAGGGCAAACTCTGGAAACACCATATATTTT; CDR3: CASSKARRANSGNTIYF
D: .; J: TRBJ1-1; size: many; V: TRBV5-1; DNA: TGCGCCAGCAGCTTGGACAGGGTGAACACTGAAGCTTTCTTT; CDR3: CASSLDRVNTEAFF